The entry below gives a single TCR beta chain sequence along with its context. Its antigen is not identified. The data derive from a study of blood T cells in healthy people across ages. Sample-barcoded 5' priming and a J-beta primer mix drove a second PCR of roughly 7 to 11 cycles. TCRdb redid the calling of the 5' RACE reads with MiXCR, one entry per CDR3 protein. The sample includes about 670,000 distinct CDR3 sequences, about 43% seen only once; the top ten take 25% to 30%. Study findings and constraints: Long-lived donors carried more naive CD4+ cells and greater diversity than aged donors. The authors considered diversity estimates from one million T cells to be underestimates.

V dropped 4 bases and J dropped 5; count of bases not matched to a gene: 6. The CDR3 covers 16 residues. From germline, CDR1 is KGHSH and CDR2 LQKENI. The sample comprised blood. This receptor was identified in a man of 80 years or more in good health. The chain is built from TRBV18 and TRBJ2-1; 12 positions match TRBD2. As DNA, the CDR3 is TGTGCCAGCTCACGTCAACTAGCGGGAGGTCACAATGAGCAGTTCTTC. This encodes CASSRQLAGGHNEQFF.